This TCR beta chain was found in a study of T cells expressing NK-cell markers. Study observations and caveats: These clonotypes also led the CD3+CD56-NKG2C+ fraction in a few donors.

TCRdb reprocessed the 5' RACE reads; each CDR3 protein has one entry and no DNA is given. The sample data list 300,000 or so distinct CDR3 sequences. Points on this clonotype: The antigen is undetermined.

There are 15 residues in the CDR3. Germline V gene sequence: CDR1 DFQATT, CDR2 SNEGSKA (reference sequence). This sequence joins TRBV20-1 and TRBJ1-3; TCRdb's assignment of TRBD1 cannot be checked, as there is no DNA. The sequence was obtained from a woman between 18 and 70 years old in good health. The sample taken for sequencing was blood T cells: a sorted CD56 or NKG2C T cell subset, CD4+ or CD8+ T cells, or bulk PBMC T cells (not recorded which). CDR3 in amino acids: CSAKGGDNSGNTIYF.